This T cell receptor (beta chain) appears in the sequencing data of a study of graft-versus-host responses after intestinal transplantation. This clone was seen more than once but under ten times. The table came from immunoSEQ multiplex PCR; TCRdb's copy has only in-frame clones and leaves some out. The table has around 8,000 clones, more than 25% seen once. The plating included roughly 200,000 irradiated, violet-dye-labeled stimulator cells together with roughly 200,000 CFSE-labeled responder cells. Germline V gives CDR1 SGHNT, CDR2 YENEEA. The CDR3 runs to 12 residues. V gave up 0 bases and J gave up 11 bases, with 10 bases separating them.

This receptor was obtained from a human patient who received an intestinal transplant. The source material was alloreactive CD8+ T cells from a mixed lymphocyte reaction culture, sampled before intestinal transplant. Specified subset: CFSE-low proliferating T cells sorted from roughly six-day pre-transplant mixed lymphocyte reaction (GvH or HvG direction). The genes are TRBV11-3 and TRBJ1-1, with D hard to call. CDR3 amino acids: CASSLEDRGAFF. CDR3 DNA sequence: TGTGCCAGCAGCTTAGAGGACCGCGGGGCTTTCTTT.